One sample yielded the 22 T cell receptor beta chains listed below, sequenced in a study of blood T cells in healthy people across ages. Next came a second PCR, run for roughly 6 to 11 cycles, which used a sample-barcoded 5' primer along with a J-beta primer mix. TCRdb reprocessed the 5' RACE reads with MiXCR, giving one entry per CDR3 protein. The sample lists about 840,000 distinct CDR3 sequences, just under 30% occurring once. These records were also assigned to another study, of T cells of mothers and their children.

Sequencing input: blood. The receptors were sampled from a woman between 35 and 50 years old in good health.

This chain uses TRBV24-1 with TRBJ2-1; no clear D. V lost 4 bases, J lost 4 bases, and 10 bases lay in between. The CDR3 is made up of 14 amino acids. The V gene's germline CDR1 is KGHDR and CDR2 SFDVKD. CDR3 in DNA: TGTGCCACCAGTGACCCAGGTCAGTACAATGAGCAGTTCTTC. Protein sequence: CATSDPGQYNEQFF.

Details on this clonotype: A read error may account for a junction end that differs from germline. The chain has TRBV15 and TRBJ2-7, with 8 bases fitting TRBD1. TRBJ2-5 matches the DNA end more closely, so the J call is doubtful. Germline V gives CDR1 LNHNV, CDR2 YYDKDF (reference sequence). CDR3 length: 15 amino acids. The CDR3 here is CATSRARTGTETQYF. In DNA, the CDR3 is TGCGCCACCAGCAGAGCCCGGACAGGGACGGAGACCCAGTACTTC.

There are a few counts of this clonotype. This rearrangement joins TRBV6-4 to TRBJ2-1, with 8 bases matching TRBD2. There are 16 residues in the CDR3. Losses at the gene ends were 0 bases for V and 8 bases for J; bases not matched to a gene: 9. CDR1 is MRHNA and CDR2 is SNTAGT in the germline V gene. Written as DNA, the CDR3 is TGTGCCAGCAGTGACTCTTTCGGGGGGGCCATTTATGAGCAGTTCTTC. It translates to CASSDSFGGAIYEQFF.

The chain recombines TRBV5-1 with TRBJ2-1; 14 positions agree with TRBD2. Germline lookup yields CDR1 SGHRS and CDR2 YFSETQ. The V segment lost 4 bases and the J segment 6 bases; nucleotides outside the gene matches: 6. The CDR3 extends over 16 amino acids. In DNA, the CDR3 is TGCGCCAGCAGCACGTGGACTAGCGGGGGGCTCAATGAGCAGTTCTTC. Protein product: CASSTWTSGGLNEQFF. Supplemented by reference TRBV5-1 and TRBJ2-1, the full variable domain reads KAGVTQTPRYLIKTRGQQVTLSCSPISGHRSVSWYQQTPGQGLQFLFEYFSETQRNKGNFPGRFSGRQFSNSRSEMNVSTLELGDSALYLCASSTWTSGGLNEQFFGPGTRLTVL.

The chain is built from TRBV5-1 and TRBJ1-1; TRBD1 might be the D (5 bases). CDR1 and CDR2 from the germline V gene are SGHRS and YFSETQ. The CDR3 extends over 13 amino acids. Trimming took 7 bases from V and 0 from J, leaving 10 bases between them. In nucleotides, the CDR3 is TGCGCCAGCCAAGGGGATATGAACACTGAAGCTTTCTTT. Translation: CASQGDMNTEAFF.

V gene TRBV18 combines with J gene TRBJ2-4; weak D call: TRBD2 (5 bases). The V end was cut by 3 bases, the J end by 13 bases, with 22 bases between. Looked up from germline, CDR1 is KGHSH and CDR2 is LQKENI. The CDR3 runs 15 residues. As DNA, the CDR3 is TGTGCCAGCTCACCGAGTCCGGAGGTAACAGATACGCAGTACTTC. Its protein is CASSPSPEVTDTQYF.

This clonotype was observed at least ten times. J is TRBJ1-2 and V is TRBV12-3 or TRBV12-4; D is perhaps TRBD1 (6 bases). CDR3 size: 17 residues. V was clipped by 7 bases and J by 4 bases, with 25 bases between them. CDR3: CASTTAGWGARGYGYTF. The CDR3 DNA reads TGTGCCAGCACCACCGCCGGTTGGGGGGCTAGAGGCTATGGCTACACCTTC.

The rearrangement uses TRBV18 and TRBJ1-1; 7 bases align to TRBD1. CDR3 length: 15 amino acids. V shed 5 bases, J shed 2 bases, and the junction held 8 bases outside the gene matches. Germline V gene sequence: CDR1 KGHSH, CDR2 LQKENI. Here the CDR3 reads CASSASRDSNTEAFF. In DNA form, the CDR3 reads TGTGCCAGCTCAGCTAGCCGGGACAGTAACACTGAAGCTTTCTTT.

As for this clonotype: A much larger clonotype is one base distant, so this may be a read error. This sequence joins TRBV28 and TRBJ2-7; a weak D match, TRBD1 (6 bases). This CDR3 is 14 amino acids long. V lost 5 bases to trimming and J lost 0 bases, with 11 bases between them. CDR1 is MDHEN, CDR2 SYDVKM, per germline. The CDR3 here is CASSARGFSYEQYF. The CDR3 DNA sequence: TGTGCCAGCAGTGCCAGGGGTTTCTCCTACGAGCAGTACTTC.

This clonotype was detected a few times. The chain joins TRBV28 to TRBJ2-7, with D tentatively TRBD2 (7 bases). CDR3 length: 13 residues. Trimming left V 7 bases short and J 5 bases short, with 15 bases between. Germline CDR1 and CDR2: MDHEN and SYDVKM. CDR3 in amino acids: CASTEGRGDEQYF. CDR3 in DNA: TGTGCCAGCACCGAGGGGAGGGGGGACGAGCAGTACTTC.

In regard to this clonotype: This sequence may be a read error, since a much larger clone differs from it by one base. The chain is built from TRBV29-1 and TRBJ1-1; 8 nucleotides align to TRBD1. V was pared by 6 bases and J by 0 bases, with 9 bases of the junction left unmatched. The CDR3 has 15 residues. CDR1 SQVTM and CDR2 ANQGSEA come from the germline V gene. This chain's CDR3 is CSVGRTGRMNTEAFF. The CDR3, as DNA: TGCAGCGTCGGACGGACAGGGCGAATGAACACTGAAGCTTTCTTT.

This clonotype showed up just a few times. The rearrangement links TRBV5-1 to TRBJ2-1; D unresolved. The CDR3 sequence is 16 residues long. Trimming took 4 bases from V and 0 from J, leaving 14 bases between them. Germline V gene data show CDR1 as SGHRS and CDR2 as YFSETQ. CDR3 sequence reads: CASSLGVASSYNEQFF. Written as DNA, the CDR3 is TGCGCCAGCAGCCTTGGAGTGGCCAGCTCCTACAATGAGCAGTTCTTC.

A word on this clonotype: A much larger clone lies a single base off, so this may be a read error. The chain links TRBV4-1 to TRBJ1-2, with TRBD1 matching 8 bases. V trimming: 0 bases; J trimming: 8 bases; junction bases outside the gene matches: 17. In germline, CDR1 is MGHRA, CDR2 YSYEKL. The CDR3 is made up of 18 amino acids. The CDR3 region is CASSQEGQGAWSRGGYTF. In nucleotides, the CDR3 is TGCGCCAGCAGCCAAGAAGGGCAGGGGGCATGGTCTCGGGGCGGCTACACCTTC.

About this clonotype itself: This may be a read error: a much more frequent sequence differs by one nucleotide. V usage is TRBV20-1 and J usage is TRBJ2-5, with D perhaps TRBD1 (5 bases). V shed 6 bases and J shed 7 bases, with 15 bases lying between them. Germline CDR1 is DFQATT and CDR2 is SNEGSKA (reference sequence). CDR3 length: 12 amino acids. The CDR3 is CSASIGAGTQYF. Here the CDR3 DNA reads TGCAGTGCATCGATTGGGGCAGGGACCCAGTACTTC.

This clonotype was found many times. This sequence joins TRBV20-1 and TRBJ2-7; D ambiguous. Looked up from germline, CDR1 is DFQATT and CDR2 is SNEGSKA (reference sequence). V was cut by 0 bases and J by 6 bases, with 12 bases left in between. The CDR3 spans 13 residues. The CDR3 loop is CSARDLFGREQYF. CDR3 DNA: TGCAGTGCTAGAGATCTGTTTGGGCGCGAGCAGTACTTC.

Worth noting for this clonotype: This may stem from a read error, because a much larger clone lies one nucleotide away. V gene TRBV12-3 or TRBV12-4 combines with J gene TRBJ2-7; 7 bases fit TRBD1. This CDR3 contains 13 residues. Unmatched junction bases numbered 5, after V lost 4 bases and J lost 5 bases. The CDR3 sequence: CASSSRGRNEQYF. CDR3 DNA: TGTGCCAGCAGTTCTAGGGGGCGGAACGAGCAGTACTTC.

In the case of this clonotype: A much larger clone differs by one base, so this may be a read error. The chain recombines TRBV6-1 with TRBJ2-1; D possibly corresponds to TRBD1 (6 bases). The V end lost 3 bases, the J end lost 10 bases, and 19 bases lay between the germline ends. The CDR3 is 15 residues long. CDR1 is MNHNS, CDR2 SASEGT, per germline. The CDR3 sequence: CASSEGQGSSFEQFF. CDR3 DNA: TGTGCCAGCAGTGAGGGACAAGGGAGTAGTTTCGAGCAGTTCTTC.

A few counts support this clonotype. The chain couples TRBV28 to TRBJ2-4; D is perhaps TRBD1 (5 bases). The CDR3 is 15 residues long. From germline, CDR1 is MDHEN and CDR2 SYDVKM. Trimming removed 5 bases from V and 0 bases from J, with 11 bases in between. CDR3 residues: CASSPQELAKNIQYF. The CDR3 DNA follows: TGTGCCAGCAGTCCACAGGAGCTAGCCAAAAACATTCAGTACTTC.

This clonotype was counted many times. The chain has TRBV6-6 and TRBJ2-7; 7 bases fit TRBD2. J lost 0 bases, V lost 2 bases, and 10 bases had no gene match. Per the germline V gene, CDR1 is MNHNY and CDR2 is SVGAGI (reference sequence). This CDR3 has 17 amino acids. Written as DNA, the CDR3 is TGTGCCAGCAGTTACGGGGCTTCCGGGAGGAGCTCCTACGAGCAGTACTTC. It yields the protein CASSYGASGRSSYEQYF.

In this sample, this clonotype turned up once. A read error may be the cause here, since a much bigger clone is one base away. The chain joins TRBV7-6 to TRBJ2-5; TRBD1 agrees at 9 bases. Germline loops: CDR1 SGHVS, CDR2 FNYEAQ. This CDR3 region has 15 residues. V shed 4 bases and J 11 bases; nucleotides not matched to a gene: 14. This CDR3 is CASSSGQGSDNEQYF. CDR3 in DNA: TGTGCCAGCAGCTCGGGACAGGGAAGTGACAATGAGCAGTACTTC.

This clonotype was picked up many times. CDR3 sequence (DNA): TGTGCCAGCAGCTTCGGAACAGGGGGCTATGGCTACACCTTC. Translation: CASSFGTGGYGYTF. The chain uses TRBV11-2 and TRBJ1-2, with 8 bases identical to TRBD1. The CDR3 consists of 14 residues. Per germline, CDR1 SGHAT and CDR2 FQNNGV. J was trimmed by 4 bases and V by 3 bases; bases with no gene match: 4.

The chain recombines TRBV20-1 with TRBJ1-2, with unresolved D. Trimming shortened V by 0 bases and J by 4 bases, and 9 bases separated the two germline ends. This CDR3 has 13 amino acids. CDR1 DFQATT and CDR2 SNEGSKA come from the germline V gene (reference sequence). The CDR3 region is CSAREPRFYGYTF. CDR3 DNA: TGCAGTGCTAGAGAACCCAGATTCTATGGCTACACCTTC.